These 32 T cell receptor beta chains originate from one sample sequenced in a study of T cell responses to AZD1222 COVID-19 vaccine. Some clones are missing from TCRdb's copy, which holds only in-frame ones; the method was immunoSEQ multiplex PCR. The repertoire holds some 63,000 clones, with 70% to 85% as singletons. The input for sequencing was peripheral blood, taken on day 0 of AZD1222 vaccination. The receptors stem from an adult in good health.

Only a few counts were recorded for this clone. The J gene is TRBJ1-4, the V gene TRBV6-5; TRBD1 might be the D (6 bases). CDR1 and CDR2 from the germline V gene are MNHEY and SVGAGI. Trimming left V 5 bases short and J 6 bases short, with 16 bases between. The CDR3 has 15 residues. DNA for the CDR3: TGTGCCAGCAGTCAACAGGGTGGGGGCGATGAAAAACTGTTTTTT. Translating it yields CASSQQGGGDEKLFF.

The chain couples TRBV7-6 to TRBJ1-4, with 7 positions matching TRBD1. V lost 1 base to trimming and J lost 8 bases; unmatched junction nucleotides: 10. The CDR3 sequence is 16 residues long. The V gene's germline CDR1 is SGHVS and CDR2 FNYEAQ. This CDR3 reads CASSLVSGGPGEKLFF. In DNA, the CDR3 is TGTGCCAGCAGCTTAGTATCAGGGGGGCCGGGGGAAAAACTGTTTTTT. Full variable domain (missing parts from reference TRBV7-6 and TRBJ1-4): GAGVSQSPRYKVTKRGQDVALRCDPISGHVSLYWYRQALGQGPEFLTYFNYEAQQDKSGLPNDRFSAERPEGSISTLTIQRTEQRDSAMYRCASSLVSGGPGEKLFFGSGTQLSVL.

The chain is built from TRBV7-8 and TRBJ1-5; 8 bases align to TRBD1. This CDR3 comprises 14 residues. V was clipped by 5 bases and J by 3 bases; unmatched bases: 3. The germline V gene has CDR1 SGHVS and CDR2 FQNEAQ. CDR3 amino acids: CASSTGGFNQPQHF. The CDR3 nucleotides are TGTGCCAGCAGCACAGGGGGATTCAATCAGCCCCAGCATTTT.

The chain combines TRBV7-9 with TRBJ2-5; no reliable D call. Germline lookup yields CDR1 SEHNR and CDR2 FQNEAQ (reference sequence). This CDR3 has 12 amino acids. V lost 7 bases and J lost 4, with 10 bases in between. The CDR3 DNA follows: TGTGCCAGCACTCCGGGCGGAGAGACCCAGTACTTC. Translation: CASTPGGETQYF.

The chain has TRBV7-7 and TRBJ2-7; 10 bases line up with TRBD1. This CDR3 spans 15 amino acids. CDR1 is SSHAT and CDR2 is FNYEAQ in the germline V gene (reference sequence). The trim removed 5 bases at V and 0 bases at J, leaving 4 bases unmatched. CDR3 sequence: CASSLGQGISYEQYF. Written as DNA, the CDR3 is TGTGCCAGCAGCCTGGGACAGGGGATCTCCTACGAGCAGTACTTC.

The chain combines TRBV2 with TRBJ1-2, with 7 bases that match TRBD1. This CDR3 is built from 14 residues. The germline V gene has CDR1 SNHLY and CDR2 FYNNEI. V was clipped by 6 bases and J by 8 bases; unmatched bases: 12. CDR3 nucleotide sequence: TGTGCCAGCAGGGGGGACAGTGGACTAGGGGGCTACACCTTC. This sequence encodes CASRGDSGLGGYTF. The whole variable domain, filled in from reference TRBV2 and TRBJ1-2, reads EPEVTQTPSHQVTQMGQEVILRCVPISNHLYFYWYRQILGQKVEFLVSFYNNEISEKSEIFDDQFSVERPDGSNFTLKIRSTKLEDSAMYFCASRGDSGLGGYTFGSGTRLTVV.

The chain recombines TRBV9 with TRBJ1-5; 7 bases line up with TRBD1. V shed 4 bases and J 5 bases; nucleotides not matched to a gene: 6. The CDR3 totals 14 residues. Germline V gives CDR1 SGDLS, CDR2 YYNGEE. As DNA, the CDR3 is TGTGCCAGCAGCCAAAAGGACAGGCATCAGCCCCAGCATTTT. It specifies CASSQKDRHQPQHF.

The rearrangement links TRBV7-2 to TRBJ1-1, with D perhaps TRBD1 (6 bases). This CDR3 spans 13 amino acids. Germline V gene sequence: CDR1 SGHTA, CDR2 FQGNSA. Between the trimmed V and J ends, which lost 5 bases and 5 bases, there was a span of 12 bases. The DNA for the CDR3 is TGTGCCAGCAGCGTACAGGGACGGACTGAAGCTTTCTTT. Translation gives CASSVQGRTEAFF.

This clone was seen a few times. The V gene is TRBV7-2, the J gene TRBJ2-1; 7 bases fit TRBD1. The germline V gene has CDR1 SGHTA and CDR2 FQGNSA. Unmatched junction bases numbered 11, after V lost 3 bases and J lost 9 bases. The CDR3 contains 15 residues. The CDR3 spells CASSFHGTVVGEQFF. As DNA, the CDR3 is TGTGCCAGCAGCTTTCATGGGACAGTGGTTGGTGAGCAGTTCTTC.

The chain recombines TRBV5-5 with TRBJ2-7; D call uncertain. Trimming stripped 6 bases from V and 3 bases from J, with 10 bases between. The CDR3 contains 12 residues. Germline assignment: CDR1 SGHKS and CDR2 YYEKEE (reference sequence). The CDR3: CASTSGSYEQYV. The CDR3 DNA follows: TGTGCCAGCACTTCAGGCAGCTACGAGCAGTACGTC.

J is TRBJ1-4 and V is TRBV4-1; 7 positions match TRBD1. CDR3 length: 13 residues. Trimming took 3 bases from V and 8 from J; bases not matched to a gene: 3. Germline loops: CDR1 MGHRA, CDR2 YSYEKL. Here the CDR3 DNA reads TGCGCCAGCAGCCAGACACAGGGGGAAAAACTGTTTTTT. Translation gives CASSQTQGEKLFF.

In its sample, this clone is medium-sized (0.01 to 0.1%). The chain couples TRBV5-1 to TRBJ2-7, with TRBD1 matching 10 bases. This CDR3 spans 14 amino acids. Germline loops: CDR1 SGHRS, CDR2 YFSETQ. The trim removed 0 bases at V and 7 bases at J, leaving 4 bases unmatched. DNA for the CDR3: TGCGCCAGCAGCTTGGGACAGGGGGCTGAAGAGCAGTACTTC. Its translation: CASSLGQGAEEQYF.

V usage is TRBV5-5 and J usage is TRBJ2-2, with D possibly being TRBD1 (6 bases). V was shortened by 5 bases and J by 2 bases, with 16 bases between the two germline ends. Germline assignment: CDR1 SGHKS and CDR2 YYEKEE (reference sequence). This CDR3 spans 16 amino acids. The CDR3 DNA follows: TGTGCCAGCAGTTATGGCAGGGGACACAACACCGGGGAGCTGTTTTTT. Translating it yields CASSYGRGHNTGELFF.

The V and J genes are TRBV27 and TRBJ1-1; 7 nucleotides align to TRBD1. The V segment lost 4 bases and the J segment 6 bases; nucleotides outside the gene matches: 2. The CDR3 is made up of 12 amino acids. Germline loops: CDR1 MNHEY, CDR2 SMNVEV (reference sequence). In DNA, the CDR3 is TGTGCCAGCAGTTACACAGGGGCTGAAGCTTTCTTT. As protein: CASSYTGAEAFF.

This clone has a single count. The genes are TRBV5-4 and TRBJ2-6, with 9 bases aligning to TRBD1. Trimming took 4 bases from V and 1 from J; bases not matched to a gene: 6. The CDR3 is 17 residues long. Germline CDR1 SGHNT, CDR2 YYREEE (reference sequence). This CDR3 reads CASSTGGLASGANVLTF. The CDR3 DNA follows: TGTGCCAGCAGCACAGGGGGCCTAGCGTCTGGGGCCAACGTCCTGACTTTC. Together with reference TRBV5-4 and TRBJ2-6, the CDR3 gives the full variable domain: ETGVTQSPTHLIKTRGQQVTLRCSSQSGHNTVSWYQQALGQGPQFIFQYYREEENGRGNFPPRFSGLQFPNYSSELNVNALELDDSALYLCASSTGGLASGANVLTFGAGSRLTVL.

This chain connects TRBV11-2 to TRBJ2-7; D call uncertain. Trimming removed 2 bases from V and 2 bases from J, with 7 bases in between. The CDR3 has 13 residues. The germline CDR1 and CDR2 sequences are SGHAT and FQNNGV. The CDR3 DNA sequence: TGTGCCAGCAGCTTACCCCCGACCTACGAGCAGTACTTC. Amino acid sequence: CASSLPPTYEQYF.

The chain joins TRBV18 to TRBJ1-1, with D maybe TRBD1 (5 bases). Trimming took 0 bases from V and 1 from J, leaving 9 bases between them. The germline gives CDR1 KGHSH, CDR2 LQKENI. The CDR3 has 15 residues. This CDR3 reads CASSPPMTANTEAFF. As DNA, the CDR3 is TGTGCCAGCTCACCACCGATGACAGCGAACACTGAAGCTTTCTTT. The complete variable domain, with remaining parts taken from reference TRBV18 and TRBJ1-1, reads NAGVMQNPRHLVRRRGQEARLRCSPMKGHSHVYWYRQLPEEGLKFMVYLQKENIIDESGMPKERFSAEFPKEGPSILRIQQVVRGDSAAYFCASSPPMTANTEAFFGQGTRLTVV.

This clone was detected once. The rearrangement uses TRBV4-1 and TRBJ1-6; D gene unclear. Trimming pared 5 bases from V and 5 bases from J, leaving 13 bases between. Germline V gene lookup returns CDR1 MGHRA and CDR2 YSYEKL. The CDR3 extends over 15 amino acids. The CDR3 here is CASSFGPQDNSPLHF. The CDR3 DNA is TGCGCCAGCAGCTTCGGGCCGCAAGATAATTCACCCCTCCACTTT.

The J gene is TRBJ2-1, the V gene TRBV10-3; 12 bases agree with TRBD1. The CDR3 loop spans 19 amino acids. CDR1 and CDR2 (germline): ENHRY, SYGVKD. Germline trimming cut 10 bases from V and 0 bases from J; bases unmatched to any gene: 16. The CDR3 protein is CATTPGQGAGGSSYNEQFF. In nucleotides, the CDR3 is TGTGCCACCACCCCGGGACAGGGGGCCGGGGGGAGCTCCTACAATGAGCAGTTCTTC.

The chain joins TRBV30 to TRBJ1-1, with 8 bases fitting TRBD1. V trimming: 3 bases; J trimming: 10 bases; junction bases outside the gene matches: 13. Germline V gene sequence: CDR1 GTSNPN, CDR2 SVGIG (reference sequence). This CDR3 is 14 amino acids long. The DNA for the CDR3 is TGTGCCTGGAGCCCACCTCCGGACAGGGAGGGAGCTTTCTTT. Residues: CAWSPPPDREGAFF.

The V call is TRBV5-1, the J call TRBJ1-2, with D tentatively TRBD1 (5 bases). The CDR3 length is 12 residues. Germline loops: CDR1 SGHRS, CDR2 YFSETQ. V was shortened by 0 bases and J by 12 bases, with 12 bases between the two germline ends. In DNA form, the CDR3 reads TGCGCCAGCAGCTTGGACGGTGGGGGAAACACCTTC. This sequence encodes CASSLDGGGNTF.

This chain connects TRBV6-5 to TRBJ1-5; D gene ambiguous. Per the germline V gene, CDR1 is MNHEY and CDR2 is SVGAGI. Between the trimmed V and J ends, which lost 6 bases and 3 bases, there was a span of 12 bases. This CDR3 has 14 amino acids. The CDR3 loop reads CASRRTDLNQPQHF. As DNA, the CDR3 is TGTGCCAGCAGGCGGACGGATCTCAATCAGCCCCAGCATTTT.

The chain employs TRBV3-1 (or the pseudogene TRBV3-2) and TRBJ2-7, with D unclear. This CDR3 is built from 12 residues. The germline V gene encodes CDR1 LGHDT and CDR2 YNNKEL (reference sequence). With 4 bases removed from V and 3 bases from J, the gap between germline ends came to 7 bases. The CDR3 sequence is CASSRVYYEQYF. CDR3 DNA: TGTGCCAGCAGCCGGGTCTACTACGAGCAGTACTTC.

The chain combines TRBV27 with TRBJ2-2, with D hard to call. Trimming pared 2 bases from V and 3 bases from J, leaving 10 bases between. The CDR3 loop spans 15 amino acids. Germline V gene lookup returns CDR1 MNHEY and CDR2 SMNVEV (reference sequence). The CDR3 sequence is CASSLNGLYTGELFF. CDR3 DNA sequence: TGTGCCAGCAGTTTAAACGGCTTATACACCGGGGAGCTGTTTTTT.

Written as DNA, the CDR3 is TGTGCCTGGAATTCAGGGGCAAGAAATTCACCCCTCCACTTT. It specifies CAWNSGARNSPLHF. J is TRBJ1-6 and V is TRBV30; weak D call: TRBD1 (6 bases). CDR3 size: 14 residues. Germline V CDR1 and CDR2: GTSNPN, SVGIG (reference sequence). The V and J ends lost 4 bases and 7 bases respectively, with 14 bases between them.

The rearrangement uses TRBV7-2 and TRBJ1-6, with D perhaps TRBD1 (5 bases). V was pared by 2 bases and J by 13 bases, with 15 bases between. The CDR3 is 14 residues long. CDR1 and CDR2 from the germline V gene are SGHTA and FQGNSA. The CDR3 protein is CASSLQGRDLPLHF. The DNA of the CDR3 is TGTGCCAGCAGCTTACAGGGTCGGGATTTGCCCCTCCACTTT.

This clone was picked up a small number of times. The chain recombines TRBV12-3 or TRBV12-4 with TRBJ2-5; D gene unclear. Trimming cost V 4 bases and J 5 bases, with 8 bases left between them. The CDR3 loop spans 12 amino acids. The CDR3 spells CASSSSTETQYF. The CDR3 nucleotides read TGTGCCAGCAGTTCCTCGACCGAGACCCAGTACTTC.

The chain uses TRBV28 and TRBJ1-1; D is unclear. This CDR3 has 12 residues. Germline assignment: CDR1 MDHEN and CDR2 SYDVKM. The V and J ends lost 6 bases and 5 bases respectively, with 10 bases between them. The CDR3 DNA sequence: TGTGCCAGCAGGGATACGTGGACTGAAGCTTTCTTT. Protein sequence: CASRDTWTEAFF.

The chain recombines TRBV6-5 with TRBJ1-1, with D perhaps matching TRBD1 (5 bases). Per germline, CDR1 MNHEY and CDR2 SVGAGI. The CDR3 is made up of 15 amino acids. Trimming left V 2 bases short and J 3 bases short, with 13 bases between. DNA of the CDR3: TGTGCCAGCAGTTACACCGGGACGGGCGACACTGAAGCTTTCTTT. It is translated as CASSYTGTGDTEAFF.

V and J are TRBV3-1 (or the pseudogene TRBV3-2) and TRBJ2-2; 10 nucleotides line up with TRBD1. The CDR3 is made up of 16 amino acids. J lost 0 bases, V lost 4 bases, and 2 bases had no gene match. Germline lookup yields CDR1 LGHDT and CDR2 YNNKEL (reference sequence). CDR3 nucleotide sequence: TGTGCCAGCAGCCGGACAGGGGGAGCGAACACCGGGGAGCTGTTTTTT. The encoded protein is CASSRTGGANTGELFF.

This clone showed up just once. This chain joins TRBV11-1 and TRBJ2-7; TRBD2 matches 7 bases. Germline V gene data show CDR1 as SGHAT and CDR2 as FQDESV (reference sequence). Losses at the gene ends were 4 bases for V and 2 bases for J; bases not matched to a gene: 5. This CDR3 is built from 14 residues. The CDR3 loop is CASSSSGVPYEQYV. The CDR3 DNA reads TGTGCCAGCAGCTCTAGCGGAGTCCCCTACGAGCAGTACGTC.

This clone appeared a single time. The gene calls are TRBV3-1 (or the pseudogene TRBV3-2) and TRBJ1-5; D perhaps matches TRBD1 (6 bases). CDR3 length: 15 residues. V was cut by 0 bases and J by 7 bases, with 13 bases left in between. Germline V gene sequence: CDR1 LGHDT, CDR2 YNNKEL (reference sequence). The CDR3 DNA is TGTGCCAGCAGCCAAGATCTGATAGGGGGGCAGCCCCAGCATTTT. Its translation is CASSQDLIGGQPQHF.